This TCR beta chain was captured in a study of early T cells in non-severe SARS-CoV-2 infection. The overall study: Sequencing of unsorted whole blood was done on bulk RNA, leaving chains unpaired.

Individual cDNA molecules were tagged with unique molecular identifiers, the study reported. TCRdb reprocessed the 5' RACE reads via MiXCR and lists one record per CDR3 protein. The table lists under 60,000 distinct CDR3 sequences, about 13% of them singletons. This TCR was recovered from an adult who was a healthcare worker with PCR-confirmed SARS-CoV-2 infection or an uninfected control (not recorded which). Sample: whole blood.

As DNA, the CDR3 is TGTGCCAGCAGTGAATCGTCAGGGGGCGCTGGGGCTTTCTTT. It is translated as CASSESSGGAGAFF. J is TRBJ1-1 and V is TRBV25-1; the match to TRBD1 covers 8 bases. Germline CDR1 is MGHDK and CDR2 is SYGVNS. The trim removed 1 base at V and 11 bases at J, leaving 9 bases unmatched. The CDR3 spans 14 residues.